This T cell receptor (beta chain) came from a study of T cell responses to AZD1222 COVID-19 vaccine. Study details: Pooling covered second doses at about 4 or about 12 weeks. Study-wide results and limits: Regions 160-218 and 743-854 dominated among vaccine-associated CD4 TCRs spanning spike. Just six people given AZD1222 tested seropositive at baseline.

As concerns this clone: Its specificity is unknown.

Sequencing used immunoSEQ multiplex PCR; TCRdb keeps in-frame clones, though not all of them. The sample shows about 140,000 clones, more than 85% of them seen only once. The length of the CDR3 is 16 residues. Germline V lookup: CDR1 ENHRY, CDR2 SYGVKD. Trimming stripped 0 bases from V and 5 bases from J, with 16 bases between. The receptor's source is an adult in good health. V and J are TRBV10-3 and TRBJ1-1; D gene ambiguous. Sequencing used peripheral blood, obtained on day 0 of AZD1222 vaccination. CDR3 sequence reads: CAISESDSPGGTEAFF. Written as DNA, the CDR3 is TGTGCCATCAGTGAGTCGGACTCCCCCGGAGGGACTGAAGCTTTCTTT.